This T cell receptor beta chain appears in the sequencing data of a study of blood T cell repertoires in COVID-19. Data came from immunoSEQ multiplex PCR; TCRdb stores just in-frame clones and leaves some out. The sample has roughly 250,000 clones, roughly 82% seen once. This clone was seen a handful of times. This CDR3 is built from 15 residues. V was shortened by 3 bases and J by 0 bases, with 9 bases between the two germline ends. Germline values: CDR1 LNHNV, CDR2 YYDKDF (reference sequence). The sequencing sample was made of peripheral blood. V usage is TRBV15 and J usage is TRBJ1-3; perhaps TRBD1 as D (5 bases). The sequence was obtained from a woman aged 80 or over with active or convalescent COVID-19. CDR3 DNA sequence: TGTGCCACCAGCAGGTGGGGGGACTCTGGAAACACCATATATTTT. It is translated as CATSRWGDSGNTIYF.